The 16 T cell receptor beta chains presented below share a single source sample, sequenced in a study of blood T cell repertoires in COVID-19. Some clones are missing from TCRdb's copy, which holds only in-frame ones; the method was immunoSEQ multiplex PCR. The data hold roughly 24,000 clones, with roughly nine tenths observed a single time. Material: peripheral blood. The receptors come from a man aged 65-85 years with COVID-19, enrolled during active disease.

The CDR3 DNA follows: TGTGCCAGCAGCTTCCGACAGGGGTCCACTGAAGCTTTCTTT. This codes for CASSFRQGSTEAFF. V usage is TRBV9 and J usage is TRBJ1-1, with 8 bases aligning to TRBD1. In germline, CDR1 is SGDLS, CDR2 YYNGEE. This CDR3 comprises 14 residues. V was clipped by 4 bases and J by 4 bases; unmatched bases: 6.

The rearrangement uses TRBV4-2 and TRBJ1-2; 7 nucleotides agree with TRBD1. The V and J ends lost 3 bases and 4 bases, in that order; junction bases with no gene match: 8. CDR1 and CDR2 (germline): LGHNA, YNFKEQ. The CDR3 sequence is 15 residues long. Here the CDR3 DNA reads TGTGCCAGCAGCCATACCAAGACAGGGATCTATGGCTACACCTTC. Amino acid sequence: CASSHTKTGIYGYTF.

The chain joins TRBV3-1 (or the pseudogene TRBV3-2) to TRBJ2-6, with D perhaps matching TRBD1 (5 bases). The V end lost 0 bases, the J end lost 0 bases, and 9 bases lay between the germline ends. Germline CDR1 is LGHDT and CDR2 is YNNKEL (reference sequence). This CDR3 region has 17 residues. The CDR3 DNA reads as TGTGCCAGCAGCCAAGAGGGGCGGTTCTCTGGGGCCAACGTCCTGACTTTC. This codes for CASSQEGRFSGANVLTF.

This chain uses TRBV2 with TRBJ2-6; D may be TRBD1 (6 bases). The V and J ends lost 9 bases and 0 bases respectively, with 12 bases between them. CDR3 length: 15 amino acids. The germline V gene encodes CDR1 SNHLY and CDR2 FYNNEI. Here the CDR3 reads CASRVRGSGANVLTF. The CDR3, as DNA: TGTGCCAGTAGGGTCAGGGGCTCTGGGGCCAACGTCCTGACTTTC.

This rearrangement joins TRBV27 to TRBJ2-5, with 8 bases that match TRBD2. CDR1 is MNHEY, CDR2 SMNVEV, per germline (reference sequence). This CDR3 has 17 residues. The V and J ends lost 1 base and 1 base, in that order; junction bases with no gene match: 8. CDR3: CASSLLGTSGVQETQYF. CDR3 DNA sequence: TGTGCCAGCAGTTTATTAGGTACTAGCGGTGTCCAAGAGACCCAGTACTTC.

The chain recombines TRBV6-5 with TRBJ2-5, with D hard to call. V was trimmed by 2 bases and J by 4 bases, leaving 8 bases between them. Per the germline V gene, CDR1 is MNHEY and CDR2 is SVGAGI. The CDR3 sequence is 13 residues long. The CDR3 here is CASSYDSIETQYF. DNA of the CDR3: TGTGCCAGCAGTTACGACTCGATAGAGACCCAGTACTTC.

This clone has only one observation. This chain uses TRBV4-1 with TRBJ2-3; 8 bases are shared with TRBD2. V lost 4 bases, J lost 4 bases, and 4 bases stayed unmatched. Looked up from germline, CDR1 is MGHRA and CDR2 is YSYEKL. The CDR3 extends over 14 amino acids. The CDR3 reads CASSPGGAPDTQYF. The CDR3 nucleotides read TGCGCCAGCAGCCCGGGGGGGGCCCCAGATACGCAGTATTTT.

This clone has only one observation. The chain joins TRBV7-9 to TRBJ1-1; 7 bases are shared with TRBD1. The CDR3 length is 13 residues. Germline V CDR1 and CDR2: SEHNR, FQNEAQ (reference sequence). V shed 5 bases and J 4 bases; nucleotides not matched to a gene: 4. As DNA, the CDR3 is TGTGCCAGCAGCCCGAGACAGGGCACTGAAGCTTTCTTT. Translating it yields CASSPRQGTEAFF.

This clone was picked up one time. The genes are TRBV5-1 and TRBJ2-1; D possibly corresponds to TRBD2 (6 bases). This CDR3 is 15 amino acids long. Trimming left V 6 bases short and J 4 bases short, with 17 bases between. Germline V gene lookup returns CDR1 SGHRS and CDR2 YFSETQ. The DNA of the CDR3 is TGCGCCAGCAACGTTGGGTACGGGGGTTACAATGAGCAGTTCTTC. Residues: CASNVGYGGYNEQFF. Full variable domain (rest looked up from reference TRBV5-1 and TRBJ2-1): KAGVTQTPRYLIKTRGQQVTLSCSPISGHRSVSWYQQTPGQGLQFLFEYFSETQRNKGNFPGRFSGRQFSNSRSEMNVSTLELGDSALYLCASNVGYGGYNEQFFGPGTRLTVL.

The chain recombines TRBV3-1 (or the pseudogene TRBV3-2) with TRBJ1-2; TRBD1 aligns across 10 bases. Per the germline V gene, CDR1 is LGHDT and CDR2 is YNNKEL (reference sequence). Germline trimming cut 2 bases from V and 5 bases from J; bases unmatched to any gene: 8. The CDR3 loop spans 16 amino acids. The CDR3 DNA reads as TGTGCCAGCAGCCAAAGCGGGACAGGGGCTTGGTATGGCTACACCTTC. Translated, it gives CASSQSGTGAWYGYTF.

This sequence joins TRBV30 and TRBJ2-7; weak D call: TRBD1 (6 bases). The CDR3 is made up of 13 amino acids. Germline assignment: CDR1 GTSNPN and CDR2 SVGIG (reference sequence). Deletions cut 1 base from V and 2 bases from J, with 9 bases between. The CDR3 DNA follows: TGTGCCTGGAGTGACCGACAGGCCTACGAGCAGTACTTC. It yields the protein CAWSDRQAYEQYF.

This chain uses TRBV30 with TRBJ2-7; tentatively, D is TRBD2 (6 bases). The CDR3 totals 19 residues. Trimming took 1 base from V and 2 from J, leaving 27 bases between them. Germline V CDR1 and CDR2: GTSNPN, SVGIG (reference sequence). CDR3 bases: TGTGCCTGGAGTGCCTCAACTGCGGGACCAGAGGTCCCCGCCTACGAGCAGTACTTC. Amino acid sequence: CAWSASTAGPEVPAYEQYF.

This rearrangement joins TRBV21-1 to TRBJ2-7; the table gives TRBD2 as D, unverified against the DNA. TRBV21-1 is a recognized pseudogene. The CDR3 length is 15 residues. The CDR3 spells CASSKKYPGLYEQYF. Here the CDR3 DNA reads TGTGCCAGCAGCAAAAAATATCCAGGACTGTACGAGCAGTACTTC.

The chain joins TRBV30 to TRBJ2-1; 8 nucleotides align to TRBD2. Germline V lookup: CDR1 GTSNPN, CDR2 SVGIG (reference sequence). The J segment lost 3 bases and the V segment lost 0 bases, leaving 4 bases of the junction unmatched. The CDR3 loop spans 15 amino acids. The CDR3 DNA follows: TGTGCCTGGAGTGTTCTAGCGGGTTTCTACAATGAGCAGTTCTTC. It codes for CAWSVLAGFYNEQFF.

The chain is built from TRBV11-2 and TRBJ2-1; 9 positions match TRBD2. J gave up 8 bases and V 3 bases, and 2 bases lay outside the gene matches. Looked up from germline, CDR1 is SGHAT and CDR2 is FQNNGV. The CDR3 runs 13 residues. This CDR3 is CASSFLAGDEQFF. The CDR3 DNA reads TGTGCCAGCAGCTTTTTAGCGGGGGATGAGCAGTTCTTC.

The chain joins TRBV3-1 (or the pseudogene TRBV3-2) to TRBJ1-2; possibly TRBD1 for D (5 bases). V was shortened by 1 base and J by 7 bases, with 16 bases between the two germline ends. Germline-derived CDR1 and CDR2 are LGHDT and YNNKEL (reference sequence). The CDR3 extends over 15 amino acids. CDR3 nucleotides: TGTGCCAGCAGCCAAGGAGGCAGGGCTAAAGCTGGCTACACCTTC. It specifies CASSQGGRAKAGYTF.